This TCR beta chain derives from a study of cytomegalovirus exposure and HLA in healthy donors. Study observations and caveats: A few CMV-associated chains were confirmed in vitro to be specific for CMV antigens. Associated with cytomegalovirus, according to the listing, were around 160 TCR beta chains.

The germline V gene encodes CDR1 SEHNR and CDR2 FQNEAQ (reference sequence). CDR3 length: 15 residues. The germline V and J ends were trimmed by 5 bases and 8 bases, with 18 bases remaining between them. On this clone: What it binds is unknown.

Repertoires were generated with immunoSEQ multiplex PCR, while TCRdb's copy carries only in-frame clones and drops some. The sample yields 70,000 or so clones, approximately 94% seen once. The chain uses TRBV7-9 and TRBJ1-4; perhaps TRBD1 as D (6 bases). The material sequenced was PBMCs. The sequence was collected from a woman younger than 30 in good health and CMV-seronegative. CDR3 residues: CASSPPQGLREKLFF. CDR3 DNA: TGTGCCAGCAGCCCCCCACAGGGTCTCCGGGAAAAACTGTTTTTT.